What follows describes a single TCR beta chain. This entry comes from a study of blood T cell repertoires in COVID-19. Study at large: Some COVID-19 samples were acute and others convalescent; all came from the United States, Italy and Spain. Sample material is recorded as cDNA or gDNA derived from T cells, B-cell-depleted T cells, or PBMCs.

In the authors' methods: The assay estimated nucleated cells by amplifying reference gene primers. Repertoires were generated with immunoSEQ multiplex PCR, while TCRdb's copy carries only in-frame clones and drops some. V, J and clone size reflect that table, while D and trimming were determined from the DNA. The sample carries about 250,000 clones, around four fifths recorded once. This CDR3 has 14 amino acids. The germline V and J ends were trimmed by 5 bases and 2 bases, with 12 bases remaining between them. Germline values: CDR1 SGHNT, CDR2 YYREEE (reference sequence). The receptor's source is an older woman with acute or convalescent COVID-19. The genes are TRBV5-4 and TRBJ2-3; TRBD1 might be the D (6 bases). The specimen was peripheral blood. The CDR3 sequence: CASRFQGFTDTQYF. CDR3 in DNA: TGTGCCAGCAGGTTTCAGGGGTTCACAGATACGCAGTATTTT. Variable domain in full (rest from reference TRBV5-4 and TRBJ2-3): ETGVTQSPTHLIKTRGQQVTLRCSSQSGHNTVSWYQQALGQGPQFIFQYYREEENGRGNFPPRFSGLQFPNYSSELNVNALELDDSALYLCASRFQGFTDTQYFGPGTRLTVL.